The 9 T cell receptor beta chains below were found in one sample sequenced in a study of tumor and adjacent non-tumor tissue in lung cancer. This sample's RNA came from whole unsorted tissue. A modified ARM-PCR protocol with three rounds of nested PCR amplified TCRbeta. MiXCR, applied by TCRdb to the multiplex PCR reads, yields one record per CDR3 protein. Among under 95,000 distinct CDR3 sequences listed, around 57% were seen once. Sequenced material: lung tumor tissue. The origin of the receptors is a man between 70 and 80 years old with non-small cell lung cancer.

A note on this clonotype: One junction end disagrees with the germline gene, perhaps due to a read error. The rearrangement uses TRBV11-2 and TRBJ2-7; 8 positions agree with TRBD2. Germline V gene data show CDR1 as SGHAT and CDR2 as FQNNGV. There are 14 residues in the CDR3. The chain's CDR3 is CASTSSGVVREQYF. The CDR3 DNA follows: TGTGCCAGCACCAGTAGCGGGGTGGTCCGCGAGCAATACTTC.

A note on this clonotype: A much larger clone sits a single nucleotide away, making a read error possible. This chain uses TRBV20-1 with TRBJ2-2, with D possibly TRBD2 on 7 matching bases. The CDR3 consists of 15 residues. Germline V lookup: CDR1 DFQATT, CDR2 SNEGSKA (reference sequence). CDR3 sequence (DNA): TGCAGTGCACGGGCGGGGGCCTGGAACACCGGGGAGCTGTTGTTT. It specifies CSARAGAWNTGELLF.

Remarks on this clonotype: The junction departs from the called germline gene at one end, perhaps through a read error. The chain is built from TRBV5-1 and TRBJ2-6, with D tentatively TRBD1 (6 bases). Germline assignment: CDR1 SGHRS and CDR2 YFSETQ. This CDR3 spans 16 amino acids. CDR3 protein: CASRAGDLYGAKVLTF. In DNA form, the CDR3 reads TGCGCCAGCCGGGCAGGGGACCTCTATGGGGCCAAAGTCCTGACTTTC.

This clonotype was seen a single time. The junction does not match germline at one end; this may be a read error. The chain has TRBV11-2 and TRBJ2-1; the D gene is possibly TRBD2 (7 bases). Per germline, CDR1 SGHAT and CDR2 FQNNGV. The CDR3 totals 14 residues. The CDR3 loop is CASSLDGGGNKQFF. For the CDR3, the DNA is TGTGCCAGTAGCTTAGATGGGGGGGGCAATAAGCAGTTCTTC. Variable domain in full (rest from reference TRBV11-2 and TRBJ2-1): EAGVAQSPRYKIIEKRQSVAFWCNPISGHATLYWYQQILGQGPKLLIQFQNNGVVDDSQLPKDRFSAERLKGVDSTLKIQPAKLEDSAVYLCASSLDGGGNKQFFGPGTRLTVL.

This clonotype was found a few times. This rearrangement joins TRBV5-1 to TRBJ2-7; D perhaps matches TRBD2 (7 bases). V gave up 9 bases and J gave up 3 bases, with 22 bases separating them. This CDR3 has 15 amino acids. Germline V gene lookup returns CDR1 SGHRS and CDR2 YFSETQ. Here the CDR3 reads CATRKTGGVNYEQYF. The CDR3 DNA reads as TGCGCCACCAGGAAGACGGGGGGCGTAAACTACGAGCAGTACTTC.

In its sample, this clonotype was seen many times. The genes are TRBV6-5 and TRBJ2-3, with D possibly being TRBD1 (6 bases). CDR3 length equals 13 residues. Trimming took 5 bases from V and 4 from J, leaving 10 bases between them. Germline V gene lookup returns CDR1 MNHEY and CDR2 SVGAGI. The CDR3 sequence is CASSLQGPDTQYF. The DNA for the CDR3 is TGTGCCAGCAGTCTTCAGGGGCCAGATACGCAGTATTTT.

This chain uses TRBV29-1 with TRBJ2-3, with 7 positions matching TRBD2. The CDR3 extends over 13 amino acids. Germline V gene sequence: CDR1 SQVTM, CDR2 ANQGSEA. V was pared by 8 bases and J by 6 bases, with 11 bases of the junction left unmatched. The CDR3 reads CSPRLAGSDTQYF. The DNA for the CDR3 is TGCAGCCCCCGACTAGCAGGGAGTGATACGCAGTATTTT.

This clonotype was seen many times. The chain carries TRBV6-5 and TRBJ1-1; D gene uncertain. The CDR3 is 14 amino acids. Trimming stripped 7 bases from V and 1 base from J, with 13 bases between. Germline CDR1 reads MNHEY; CDR2 reads SVGAGI. CDR3 bases: TGTGCCAGCACCCGGGATCTAGGGAACACTGAAGCTTTCTTT. Translation gives CASTRDLGNTEAFF.

The rearrangement uses TRBV5-5 and TRBJ2-2; 9 bases map to TRBD1. CDR3 length: 15 amino acids. Germline loops: CDR1 SGHKS, CDR2 YYEKEE (reference sequence). V dropped 4 bases and J dropped 7; count of bases not matched to a gene: 8. CDR3 region: CASSIVQGARGELFF. The CDR3 bases are TGTGCCAGCAGCATAGTACAGGGGGCGCGCGGGGAGCTGTTTTTT. The full variable domain, with the rest looked up from reference TRBV5-5 and TRBJ2-2, is DAGVTQSPTHLIKTRGQQVTLRCSPISGHKSVSWYQQVLGQGPQFIFQYYEKEERGRGNFPDRFSARQFPNYSSELNVNALLLGDSALYLCASSIVQGARGELFFGEGSRLTVL.